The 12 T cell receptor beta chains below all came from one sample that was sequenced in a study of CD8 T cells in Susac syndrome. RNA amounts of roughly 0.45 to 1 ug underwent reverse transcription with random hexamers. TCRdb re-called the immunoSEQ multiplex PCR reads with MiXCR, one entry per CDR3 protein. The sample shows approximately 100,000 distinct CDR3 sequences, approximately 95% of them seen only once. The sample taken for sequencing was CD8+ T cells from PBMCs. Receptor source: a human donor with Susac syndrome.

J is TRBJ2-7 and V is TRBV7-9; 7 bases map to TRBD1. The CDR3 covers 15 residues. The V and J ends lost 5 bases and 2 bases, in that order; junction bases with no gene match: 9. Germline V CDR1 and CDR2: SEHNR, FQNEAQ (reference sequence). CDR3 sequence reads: CASSPARQGPYEQYF. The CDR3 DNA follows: TGTGCCAGCAGCCCCGCCCGACAGGGCCCCTACGAGCAGTACTTC.

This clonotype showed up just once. The CDR3 sequence: CASSGDRGDYGYTF. CDR3 in DNA: TGTGCCAGCAGTGGGGACAGGGGAGACTATGGCTACACCTTC. The chain links TRBV6-6 to TRBJ1-2; TRBD1 matches at 10 bases. The trim removed 5 bases at V and 3 bases at J, leaving 3 bases unmatched. The CDR3 has 14 amino acids. Germline CDR1 is MNHNY and CDR2 is SVGAGI (reference sequence).

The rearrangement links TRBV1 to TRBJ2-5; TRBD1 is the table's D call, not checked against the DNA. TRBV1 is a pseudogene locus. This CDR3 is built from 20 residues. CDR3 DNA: TGCACCAGCAGCCAAACCCGAGGGGGGGTAGCGGCTCAGTACCAAGAGACCCAGTACTTC. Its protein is CTSSQTRGGVAAQYQETQYF.

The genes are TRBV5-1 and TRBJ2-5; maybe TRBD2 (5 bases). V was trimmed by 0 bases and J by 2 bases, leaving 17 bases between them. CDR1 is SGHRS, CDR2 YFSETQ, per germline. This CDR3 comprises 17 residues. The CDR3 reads CASSLGEGWALQETQYF. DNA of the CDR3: TGCGCCAGCAGCTTGGGTGAGGGTTGGGCCCTACAAGAGACCCAGTACTTC.

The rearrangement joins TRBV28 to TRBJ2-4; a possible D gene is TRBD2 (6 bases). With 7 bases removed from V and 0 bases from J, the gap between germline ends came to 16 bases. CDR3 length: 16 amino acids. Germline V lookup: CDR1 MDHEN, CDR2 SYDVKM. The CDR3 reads CASIPRGALAKNIQYF. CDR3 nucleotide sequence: TGTGCCAGCATCCCTCGCGGGGCCTTAGCCAAAAACATTCAGTACTTC. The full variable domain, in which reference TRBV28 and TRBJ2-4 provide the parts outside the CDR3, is DVKVTQSSRYLVKRTGEKVFLECVQDMDHENMFWYRQDPGLGLRLIYFSYDVKMKEKGDIPEGYSVSREKKERFSLILESASTNQTSMYLCASIPRGALAKNIQYFGAGTRLSVL.

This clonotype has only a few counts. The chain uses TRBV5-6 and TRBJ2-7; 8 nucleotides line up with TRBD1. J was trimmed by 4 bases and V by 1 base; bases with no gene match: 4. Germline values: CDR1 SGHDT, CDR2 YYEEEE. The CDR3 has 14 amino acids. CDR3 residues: CASSLSGQGYEQYF. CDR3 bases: TGTGCCAGCAGCTTGTCCGGACAGGGTTACGAGCAGTACTTC.

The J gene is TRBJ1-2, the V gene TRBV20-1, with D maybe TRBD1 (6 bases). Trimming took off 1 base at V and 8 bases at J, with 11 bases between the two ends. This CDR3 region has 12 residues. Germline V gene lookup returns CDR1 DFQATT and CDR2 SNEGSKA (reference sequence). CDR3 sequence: CSARGAGEGYTF. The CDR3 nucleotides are TGCAGTGCTAGAGGGGCAGGGGAGGGCTACACCTTC.

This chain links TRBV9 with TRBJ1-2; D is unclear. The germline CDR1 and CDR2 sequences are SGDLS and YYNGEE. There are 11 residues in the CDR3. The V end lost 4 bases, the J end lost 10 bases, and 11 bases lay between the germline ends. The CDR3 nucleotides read TGTGCCAGCAGCTTGGGCCAGATCTACACCTTC. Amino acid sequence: CASSLGQIYTF.

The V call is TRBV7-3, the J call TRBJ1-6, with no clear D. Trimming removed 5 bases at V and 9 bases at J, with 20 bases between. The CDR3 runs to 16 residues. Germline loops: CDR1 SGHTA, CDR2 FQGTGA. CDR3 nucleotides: TGTGCCAGCAGCCCTGCGGGCCCCCGAAGTGGTTCACCCCTCCACTTT. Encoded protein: CASSPAGPRSGSPLHF.

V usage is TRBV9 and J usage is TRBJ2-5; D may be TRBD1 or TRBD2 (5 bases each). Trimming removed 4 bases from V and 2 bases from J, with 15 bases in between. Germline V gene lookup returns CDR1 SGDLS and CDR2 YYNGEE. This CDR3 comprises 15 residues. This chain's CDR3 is CASSPDGAGQETQYF. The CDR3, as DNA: TGTGCCAGCAGCCCAGACGGGGCAGGGCAAGAGACCCAGTACTTC.

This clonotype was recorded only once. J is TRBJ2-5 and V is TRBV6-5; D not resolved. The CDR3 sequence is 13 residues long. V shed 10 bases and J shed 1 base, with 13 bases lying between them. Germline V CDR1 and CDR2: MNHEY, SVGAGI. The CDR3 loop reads CAISDDGQETQYF. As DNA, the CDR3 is TGTGCCATCAGCGATGACGGCCAAGAGACCCAGTACTTC.

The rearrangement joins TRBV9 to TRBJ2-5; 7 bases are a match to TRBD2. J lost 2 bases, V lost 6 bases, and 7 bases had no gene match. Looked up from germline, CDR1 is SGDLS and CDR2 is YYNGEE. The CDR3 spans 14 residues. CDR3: CASNSRGLQETQYF. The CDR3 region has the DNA TGTGCCAGCAATTCGCGGGGGTTACAAGAGACCCAGTACTTC. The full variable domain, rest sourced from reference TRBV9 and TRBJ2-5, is DSGVTQTPKHLITATGQRVTLRCSPRSGDLSVYWYQQSLDQGLQFLIQYYNGEERAKGNILERFSAQQFPDLHSELNLSSLELGDSALYFCASNSRGLQETQYFGPGTRLLVL.